This T cell receptor beta chain was documented in a study of cytomegalovirus exposure and HLA in healthy donors. The PCR used 60 Vbeta and 13 Jbeta primers. As handled by the study authors: Tens of millions of unique TCR beta chains, 9 million to 11 million shared, were counted in a later analysis. TCRdb keeps only in-frame clones here, not all; method: immunoSEQ multiplex PCR. The V and J calls and clone size come from that table; D and trimming were worked out from the DNA. The sample gives 100,000 to 150,000 clones, roughly 74% of which show up once; 6.6% is in the top ten. Per the germline V gene, CDR1 is SGHNT and CDR2 is YYREEE (reference sequence). V lost 9 bases and J lost 7; bases outside the gene matches: 14. The CDR3 covers 15 residues.

The chain recombines TRBV5-4 with TRBJ2-7, with TRBD2 matching over 12 bases. This TCR was sampled from a man aged 40-49 years in good health and CMV-seropositive. The sequenced sample consisted of PBMCs. CDR3 region: CAIRTSGTYSGEQYF. The DNA for the CDR3 is TGTGCCATTAGGACTAGCGGGACCTACAGTGGTGAGCAGTACTTC.